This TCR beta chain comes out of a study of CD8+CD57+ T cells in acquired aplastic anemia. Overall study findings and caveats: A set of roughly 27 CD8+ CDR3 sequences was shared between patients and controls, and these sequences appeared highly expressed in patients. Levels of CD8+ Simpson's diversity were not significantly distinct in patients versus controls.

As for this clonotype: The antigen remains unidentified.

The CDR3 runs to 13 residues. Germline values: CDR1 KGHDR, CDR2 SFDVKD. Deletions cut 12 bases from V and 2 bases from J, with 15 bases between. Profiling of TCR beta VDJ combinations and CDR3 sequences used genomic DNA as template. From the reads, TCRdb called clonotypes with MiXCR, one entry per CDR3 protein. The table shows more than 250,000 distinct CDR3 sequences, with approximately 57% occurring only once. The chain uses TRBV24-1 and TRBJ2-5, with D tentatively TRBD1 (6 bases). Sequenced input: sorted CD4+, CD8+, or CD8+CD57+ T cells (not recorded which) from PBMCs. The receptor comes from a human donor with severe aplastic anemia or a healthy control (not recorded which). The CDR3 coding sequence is TGTGCCTCGGCGACAGGCCATCAAGAGACCCAGTACTTC. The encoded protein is CASATGHQETQYF.